This entry lists 7 T cell receptor beta chains sequenced from one sample in a study of long-term antiretroviral therapy in people with HIV. A v3.0 immunoSEQ assay was performed at survey level. Only in-frame clones appear in the TCRdb table, and some are missing; sequencing was by immunoSEQ multiplex PCR. The sample lists 27,000 or so clones, roughly four fifths occurring once. Sequencing used unsorted PBMCs, obtained 2.9 years after starting antiretroviral therapy. The receptors here all came from a man aged 45-65 years with HIV.

This chain connects TRBV19 to TRBJ1-2; 11 bases agree with TRBD1. CDR1 LNHDA and CDR2 SQIVND come from the germline V gene (reference sequence). Unmatched junction bases numbered 5, after V lost 10 bases and J lost 4 bases. This CDR3 region has 13 residues. The CDR3 bases are TGTGCCACGAGGACAGGGGGCAGCTATGGCTACACCTTC. Its translation is CATRTGGSYGYTF.

This chain links TRBV7-9 with TRBJ2-5; TRBD1 is a possible D gene (5 bases). This CDR3 comprises 17 residues. With 4 bases removed from V and 4 bases from J, the gap between germline ends came to 22 bases. Germline CDR1 reads SEHNR; CDR2 reads FQNEAQ (reference sequence). CDR3 protein: CASSSNQQASERETQYF. CDR3 sequence (DNA): TGTGCCAGCAGCTCCAACCAACAGGCGTCGGAGAGAGAGACCCAGTACTTC.

The CDR3 reads CASSDPDTQYF. The CDR3 DNA sequence: TGTGCCAGCAGTGACCCAGATACGCAGTATTTT. V usage is TRBV28 and J usage is TRBJ2-3; no firm D call. Germline CDR1 MDHEN, CDR2 SYDVKM. The ends were cut back, 5 bases at V and 4 bases at J, with 4 bases in the middle. The CDR3 runs to 11 residues.

This clone turned up a few times. This sequence joins TRBV28 and TRBJ2-7; tentatively, D is TRBD2 (7 bases). The CDR3 runs 17 residues. Trimming cost V 6 bases and J 10 bases, with 31 bases left between them. The V gene's germline CDR1 is MDHEN and CDR2 SYDVKM. The DNA of the CDR3 is TGTGCCAGCAGGATAACAGGGTACAGAGTGCCCCGGGGGGATCAGTACTTC. Encoded protein: CASRITGYRVPRGDQYF.

The chain is built from TRBV5-1 and TRBJ2-3; tentative D call: TRBD1 (6 bases). The CDR3 sequence is 13 residues long. The germline V and J ends were trimmed by 6 bases and 6 bases, with 14 bases remaining between them. Germline assignment: CDR1 SGHRS and CDR2 YFSETQ. CDR3 sequence: CASTNLQGDTQYF. The CDR3 nucleotides read TGCGCCAGCACAAACCTACAGGGCGATACGCAGTATTTT.

The chain joins TRBV19 to TRBJ1-5, with TRBD1 as a possible D gene (5 bases). V was trimmed by 1 base and J by 7 bases, leaving 8 bases between them. Germline assignment: CDR1 LNHDA and CDR2 SQIVND (reference sequence). The CDR3 spans 13 residues. The CDR3 reads CASSIVGAQPQHF. The CDR3 region has the DNA TGTGCCAGTAGTATAGTCGGGGCCCAGCCCCAGCATTTT.

This chain links TRBV7-3 with TRBJ2-1; 12 nucleotides match TRBD2. CDR3 length: 14 residues. Germline CDR1 and CDR2: SGHTA and FQGTGA. Germline trimming cut 1 base from V and 15 bases from J; bases unmatched to any gene: 7. The CDR3 here is CASSLRASGGVVFF. DNA of the CDR3: TGTGCCAGCAGCTTAAGGGCTAGCGGGGGGGTGGTGTTCTTC.